This entry is about one T cell receptor beta chain. This record comes from a study of blood T cell repertoires in COVID-19. About the study: From the United States, Italy and Spain came samples of acute and convalescent COVID-19. PBMCs, B-cell-depleted T cells, or T cells provided the cDNA or gDNA that made up the material.

Per the original data handling: Reference gene primer amplification in the assay estimated nucleated cell counts. The assay was immunoSEQ multiplex PCR, and TCRdb's table has in-frame clones only and misses some. D and trimming come from the DNA, and the V and J calls and clone size come from that table. This sample yields some 350,000 clones, of which more than 70% are seen a single time; under 3% belongs to the top ten. The CDR3 spans 15 residues. With V trimmed by 0 bases and J by 15 bases, 11 bases remained unmatched. Per the germline V gene, CDR1 is LNHNV and CDR2 is YYDKDF (reference sequence).

Sequenced: peripheral blood. The V call is TRBV15, the J call TRBJ2-1; TRBD2 matches at 10 bases. The source of this sequence is a man aged 30-40 years with active or convalescent COVID-19. The CDR3 region is CATSRDPASGRSLFF. DNA for the CDR3: TGTGCCACCAGCAGAGATCCGGCTAGCGGGAGATCGCTGTTCTTC.